This T cell receptor (beta chain) was recovered during a study of blood T cell repertoires in COVID-19. Across the study: Material from acute and convalescent COVID-19 was sourced from the United States, Italy and Spain. PBMCs, B-cell-depleted T cells, or T cells provided the cDNA or gDNA that made up the material.

Germline trimming cut 3 bases from V and 1 base from J; bases unmatched to any gene: 1. Germline CDR1 KGHSH, CDR2 LQKENI. The CDR3 length is 14 residues. TCRdb's table, derived via immunoSEQ multiplex PCR, lists solely in-frame clones and lacks some. The repertoire holds 110,000 to 150,000 clones, with 70% to 90% as singletons. The origin of this receptor is a human donor in a cohort sampled during active COVID-19. V and J are TRBV18 and TRBJ1-1, with 8 positions matching TRBD1. The sample comprised peripheral blood. DNA for the CDR3: TGTGCCAGCTCACCCGGACAGGGGAACACTGAAGCTTTCTTT. Residues: CASSPGQGNTEAFF.